This is a list of T cell receptor beta chains from one sample in a study of cytomegalovirus exposure and HLA in healthy donors. Measured with immunoSEQ multiplex PCR; TCRdb has only the in-frame clones, and not every one. The sample yields about 150,000 clones, more than 85% seen once. Input material: PBMCs. Source of these receptors: a man younger than 35 in good health and CMV-seronegative. CDR3s include the opening cysteine and the closing phenylalanine or tryptophan. D genes are given only for firm matches. Clone size appears in some rows only: once, few, many, or a class for an expanded clone.

NA,NA,TRBV6-6,TRBJ2-7,TGTGCCAGCAGTTACTCGGCTCGCGGCCAAGGATACGAGCAGTACTTC,CASSYSARGQGYEQYF
TRBD1,NA,TRBV2,TRBJ2-7,TGTGCCAGCAGTGTAAGGGACAGCTACGAGCAGTACTTC,CASSVRDSYEQYF
NA,NA,TRBV18,TRBJ2-2,TGTGCCAGCTCACCAAGGCAGGCCATCCCCGGGGAGCTGTTTTTT,CASSPRQAIPGELFF
NA,NA,TRBV5-1,TRBJ2-3,TGCGCCAGCAGCTTGGTACCCGGGGCAGATACGCAGTATTTT,CASSLVPGADTQYF
TRBD1,NA,TRBV9,TRBJ2-1,TGTGCCAGCAGTGTGACAGGGTCGGGGAATGAGCAGTTCTTC,CASSVTGSGNEQFF
NA,NA,TRBV5-1,TRBJ1-2,TGCGCCAGCAGCTCGGACACCTCCTATGGCTACACCTTC,CASSSDTSYGYTF
TRBD2,few,TRBV7-3,TRBJ2-1,TGTGCCAGCAGCTCAGCGGGGGTAAAAGACAATGAGCAGTTCTTC,CASSSAGVKDNEQFF
NA,once,TRBV2,TRBJ1-4,TGTGCCACCTTCAGCAGGGAAAAACTGTTTTTT,CATFSREKLFF
TRBD1,NA,TRBV6-5,TRBJ1-2,TGTGCCAGCAGTTACACTCTTGCGGACAGGGGGTATGACTACACCTTC,CASSYTLADRGYDYTF
NA,NA,TRBV9,TRBJ2-1,TGTGCCAGCAGCGTAGCGACTAGTTCAAGCTACAATGAGCAGTTCTTC,CASSVATSSSYNEQFF
NA,NA,TRBV5-4,TRBJ1-2,TGTGCCAGCAGCTTGGACGGGTTTAACTATGGCTACACCTTC,CASSLDGFNYGYTF
NA,NA,TRBV6-5,TRBJ2-7,TGTGCCAGCAGTTTTAGCTACGAGCAGTACTTC,CASSFSYEQYF
TRBD2,NA,TRBV19,TRBJ2-1,TGTGCCACCCGGGGGGTTAGCTCCTACAATGAGCAGTTCTTC,CATRGVSSYNEQFF
TRBD1,once,TRBV18,TRBJ1-2,TGTGCCAGCTCACCAAGGGACAGACTCTACTATGGCTACACCTTC,CASSPRDRLYYGYTF
TRBD1,NA,TRBV18,TRBJ1-1,TGTGCCAGCTCACAATCCGGGACAGGGGTAGCTTTCTTT,CASSQSGTGVAFF
TRBD1,NA,TRBV6-1,TRBJ2-5,TGTGCCAGCAGTGCTACGACAGGGCCCCAAGAGACCCAGTACTTC,CASSATTGPQETQYF
NA,NA,TRBV2,TRBJ1-2,TGTGCCAGCAGTGACAGACTTAACGGCCTTGATGGCTACACCTTC,CASSDRLNGLDGYTF
NA,NA,TRBV18,TRBJ2-5,TGTGCCAGCTCACCAAAGAGGGAGACCCAGTACTTC,CASSPKRETQYF
TRBD1,NA,TRBV6-1,TRBJ2-1,TGTGCCAGCACATCCCGGGACAGGGGCGATGAGCAGTTCTTC,CASTSRDRGDEQFF
NA,once,TRBV11-1,TRBJ1-1,TGTGCCAGCAGCCTCGGTGGGGGGGCTAGGACTGAAGCTTTCTTT,CASSLGGGARTEAFF
TRBD2,NA,TRBV11-2,TRBJ2-2,TGTGCCAGCAGCTTAGAGGTGGGACTAGCGGGACTAAGGGAGCTGTTTTTT,CASSLEVGLAGLRELFF
TRBD2,NA,TRBV29-1,TRBJ2-7,TGCAGCGTTGGGGTTTCCAAGAGCGGGGGGCGAGGAGAGCAGTACTTC,CSVGVSKSGGRGEQYF
TRBD1,NA,TRBV2,TRBJ1-1,TGTGCCAGCAGTGACGACAGGGTCAGCACTGAAGCTTTCTTT,CASSDDRVSTEAFF
NA,once,TRBV30,TRBJ1-2,TGTGCCTGGAGTGCTTCGGGCGGGGGTTATGGCTACACCTTC,CAWSASGGGYGYTF
NA,NA,TRBV19,TRBJ2-2,TGTGCCAGTAGTATTCGCAGGACCGGGGAGCTGTTTTTT,CASSIRRTGELFF
TRBD1,few,TRBV5-1,TRBJ1-6,TGCGCCAGCAGCCCAACTCCGGGACAGACGGGCATTGGAGAGAATTCACCCCTCCACTTT,CASSPTPGQTGIGENSPLHF
TRBD1,once,TRBV4-1,TRBJ2-5,TGCGCCAGCAGCCGCCTCAGACAGGGGTTTGGGGAAGAGACCCAGTACTTC,CASSRLRQGFGEETQYF
TRBD1,once,TRBV18,TRBJ1-2,TGTGCCAGCTCACCACCGGGGACAGCTACTAACTATGGCTACACCTTC,CASSPPGTATNYGYTF
NA,NA,TRBV18,TRBJ2-1,TGTGCCAGCTCACCACTGTTGCAGGGGATTAACAATGAGCAGTTCTTC,CASSPLLQGINNEQFF
NA,NA,TRBV19,TRBJ2-1,TGTGCCAGTAGTCCTCAGGGGGGCTACAATGAGCAGTTCTTC,CASSPQGGYNEQFF
NA,NA,TRBV7-3,TRBJ2-3,TGTGCCAGCAGCCAAGGACAGTTCCGCACAGATACGCAGTATTTT,CASSQGQFRTDTQYF